These 8 T cell receptor beta chains were all obtained from the same sample, sequenced in a study of control samples from healthy donors and cancer patients. Libraries were prepared by immunoSEQ multiplex PCR; TCRdb keeps only in-frame clonotypes and omits some of them. The sample lists approximately 180,000 clones; 91% were seen once. Sample: blood. The receptors shown here come from a woman in her thirties or forties in good health.

CDR3 in DNA: TGTGCCAGCAGTTACGGATCCCAGTGGAAGCCCCAGCATTTT. Translated, it gives CASSYGSQWKPQHF. The rearrangement joins TRBV6-2 or TRBV6-3 to TRBJ1-5; D unclear. The CDR3 extends over 14 amino acids. The germline gives CDR1 MNHEY, CDR2 SVGEGT. V was trimmed by 2 bases and J by 8 bases, leaving 13 bases between them.

The chain carries TRBV5-1 and TRBJ1-4; D unresolved. With 6 bases removed from V and 8 bases from J, the gap between germline ends came to 14 bases. CDR3 length: 13 amino acids. Germline CDR1 SGHRS, CDR2 YFSETQ. DNA of the CDR3: TGCGCCAGCACCCCTCAAATGGGGGAAAAACTGTTTTTT. It is translated as CASTPQMGEKLFF.

This clone was counted once. Its ends do not fully match the called genes, so a read error is possible. The V and J genes are TRBV7-9 and TRBJ2-3, with 7 bases identical to TRBD2. The CDR3 is 13 amino acids. Germline-derived CDR1 and CDR2 are SEHNR and FQNEAQ (reference sequence). The DNA for the CDR3 is TGTGCCGGCAGCTTGGGGGGGAAAGATACGCAGTATTTT. This codes for CAGSLGGKDTQYF.

CDR3 sequence: CAISSPVRQGALYGYTF. CDR3 DNA sequence: TGTGCCATCAGCTCCCCCGTAAGGCAGGGGGCCCTCTATGGCTACACCTTC. J is TRBJ1-2 and V is TRBV10-3, with 8 nucleotides matching TRBD1. CDR1 ENHRY and CDR2 SYGVKD come from the germline V gene. The CDR3 has 17 amino acids. J lost 4 bases, V lost 6 bases, and 16 bases had no gene match.

The chain links TRBV5-1 to TRBJ2-2; possible D gene TRBD2, 5 bases. V was trimmed by 2 bases and J by 5 bases, leaving 10 bases between them. The germline V gene encodes CDR1 SGHRS and CDR2 YFSETQ. The CDR3 is made up of 14 amino acids. In DNA, the CDR3 is TGCGCCAGCAGCTTAGCACGGGGTACCGGGGAGCTGTTTTTT. Amino acid sequence: CASSLARGTGELFF.

The chain is built from TRBV2 and TRBJ2-2, with 11 positions matching TRBD1. CDR3 size: 16 residues. Germline V gene lookup returns CDR1 SNHLY and CDR2 FYNNEI. V dropped 4 bases and J dropped 7; count of bases not matched to a gene: 8. This chain's CDR3 is CASSGPRDRGVGELFF. CDR3 sequence (DNA): TGTGCCAGCAGTGGACCGCGGGACAGGGGGGTCGGGGAGCTGTTTTTT.

This chain uses TRBV2 with TRBJ2-1; 8 nucleotides line up with TRBD2. Germline V gene sequence: CDR1 SNHLY, CDR2 FYNNEI. V lost 1 base, J lost 12 bases, and 5 bases stayed unmatched. CDR3 length equals 13 residues. CDR3 nucleotides: TGTGCCAGCAGTGAAGATAGCGGGGCTATGCAGTTCTTC. Its protein is CASSEDSGAMQFF.

V is TRBV6-5 and J is TRBJ2-4, with TRBD2 matching over 13 bases. J lost 8 bases, V lost 4 bases, and 8 bases had no gene match. The CDR3 is 16 amino acids. Per the germline V gene, CDR1 is MNHEY and CDR2 is SVGAGI. CDR3 amino acids: CASSSRLAGGGDIQYF. The DNA of the CDR3 is TGTGCCAGCAGTTCGCGACTAGCGGGGGGCGGGGACATTCAGTACTTC.